This T cell receptor beta chain was captured by sequencing in a study of cytomegalovirus exposure and HLA in healthy donors. PCR was performed using 60 Vbeta and 13 Jbeta primers. Profiling relied on immunoSEQ multiplex PCR, and the TCRdb table lists in-frame clones only, not all of them. Of more than 150,000 clones in the sample, around 74% were seen once. Findings and caveats of the study: The study labeled roughly 160 TCR beta chains cytomegalovirus-associated. Through in vitro validation, three CMV-associated chains were shown to be specific for CMV antigens.

Comments on this clone: Antigen unknown.

In germline, CDR1 is LGHNA, CDR2 YNFKEQ. This CDR3 has 17 residues. V lost 0 bases and J lost 4; bases outside the gene matches: 9. Sequenced: PBMCs. The sequence derives from a girl under 18 in good health and CMV-seropositive. This chain joins TRBV4-2 and TRBJ2-7, with 10 nucleotides matching TRBD2. CDR3 region: CASSQDYRTSGLYEQYF. The DNA for the CDR3 is TGTGCCAGCAGCCAAGATTATAGGACTAGCGGACTGTACGAGCAGTACTTC.